This TCR beta chain was retrieved from a study of blood T cell repertoires in COVID-19. Sequencing was performed with immunoSEQ multiplex PCR; in TCRdb, only in-frame clones are kept and a portion is missing. The sample includes 350,000 to 400,000 clones, approximately 89% of them seen just once. The CDR3 is made up of 13 amino acids. Per the germline V gene, CDR1 is SNHLY and CDR2 is FYNNEI. The V gene lost 7 bases and the J gene lost 0 bases, with 10 bases spanning the gap. The origin of this receptor is a woman in her thirties or forties who had been exposed to COVID-19. Specimen: PBMCs or T cells enriched from blood (not recorded which). This chain joins TRBV2 and TRBJ2-7; D possibly corresponds to TRBD2 (5 bases). Here the CDR3 reads CASKASGSYEQYF. In DNA form, the CDR3 reads TGTGCCAGCAAGGCCAGCGGCTCCTACGAGCAGTACTTC.